These T cell receptor beta chains were read from a single sample in a study of blood T cells in healthy people across ages. TCRdb recomputed calls from the 5' RACE reads with MiXCR, one row per CDR3 protein. The profile shows some 1,800,000 distinct CDR3 sequences, 39% of them singletons. Sequencing input: blood. These receptors all stem from a human donor in good health. CDR3s include the opening cysteine and the closing phenylalanine or tryptophan. Each record gives: D gene, J gene, V gene, clone size, CDR3 DNA, CDR3 protein. D genes are given only for firm matches. Where a row states a size, it is once, few, many or the class of an expanded clone; other rows omit it.

D: NA; J: TRBJ1-2; V: TRBV15; size: few; DNA: TGTGCCACCAGCAGACCCTCGAGGGCGTCCTATGGCTACACCTTC; CDR3: CATSRPSRASYGYTF
D: TRBD2; J: TRBJ2-1; V: TRBV4-2; size: few; DNA: TGTGCCAGCAGCACTCCGGGACTAGAACAGCAGTTCTTC; CDR3: CASSTPGLEQQFF
D: NA; J: TRBJ2-3; V: TRBV7-2; size: many; DNA: TGTGCCAGCAGCTTAGTAGTAAGCACAGATACGCAGTATTTT; CDR3: CASSLVVSTDTQYF
D: NA; J: TRBJ2-1; V: TRBV12-3/TRBV12-4; size: many; DNA: TGTGCCAGCAGTTTAGACCACAATGAGCAGTTCTTC; CDR3: CASSLDHNEQFF
D: TRBD2; J: TRBJ2-1; V: TRBV7-9; size: few; DNA: TGTGCCAGCAGCTCCCAGACTAGCGGGGGATACAATGAGCAGTTCTTC; CDR3: CASSSQTSGGYNEQFF
D: TRBD2; J: TRBJ2-3; V: TRBV20-1; size: NA; DNA: TGCAGTGCCCCGGGGGCGGGGGGGAGCGCAGATACGCAGTATTTT; CDR3: CSAPGAGGSADTQYF
D: NA; J: TRBJ1-2; V: TRBV4-3; size: NA; DNA: TGCGCCAGCAACCAAGATCTGGGACCCTCTTATGGCTACACCTTC; CDR3: CASNQDLGPSYGYTF
D: TRBD1; J: TRBJ2-1; V: TRBV7-9; size: once; DNA: TGTGCCAGCAGCCCCAGGACAGGGAGCTACAATGGGCAGTTCTTC; CDR3: CASSPRTGSYNGQFF
D: TRBD2; J: TRBJ2-1; V: TRBV7-2; size: NA; DNA: TGTGCCAGCAGCTTAGCGGGGACTAGCGGGGGGCGCAATGAGCAGTTCTTC; CDR3: CASSLAGTSGGRNEQFF
D: NA; J: TRBJ2-7; V: TRBV21-1; size: NA; DNA: TGTGCCAGCAGCAAAAATCACGAGCAGTACTTC; CDR3: CASSKNHEQYF
D: NA; J: TRBJ2-6; V: TRBV6-1; size: NA; DNA: TGTGCCAGCACCGGTACCCTTGCGAGGGGTTACTCTGGGGCCAACGTCCTGACTTTC; CDR3: CASTGTLARGYSGANVLTF
D: NA; J: TRBJ2-1; V: TRBV18; size: NA; DNA: TGTGCCAGCTCCCCTGCCCGGAAAATTGAGCAGTTCTTC; CDR3: CASSPARKIEQFF
D: NA; J: TRBJ2-1; V: TRBV12-3/TRBV12-4; size: many; DNA: TGTGCCAGCAGTCCAGAGGGCGGGGAGTACAATGAGCAGTTCTTC; CDR3: CASSPEGGEYNEQFF
D: NA; J: TRBJ1-2; V: TRBV20-1; size: NA; DNA: TGCAGTGCCTCCGAACGGTCTGGAGTCTATGGCTACACCTTC; CDR3: CSASERSGVYGYTF
D: TRBD1; J: TRBJ1-2; V: TRBV7-9; size: NA; DNA: TGTGCCAGCAGTACCTCCCGGGACAGCCACTACACCTTC; CDR3: CASSTSRDSHYTF
D: TRBD1; J: TRBJ1-6; V: TRBV7-2; size: NA; DNA: TGTGCCAGCAGCCCAACGGGACAGGCCCTTTTATCACCCCTCCACTTT; CDR3: CASSPTGQALLSPLHF
D: NA; J: TRBJ2-1; V: TRBV15; size: NA; DNA: TGTGCCACCAGCACAAATAGGGGGGAGCAGTTCTTC; CDR3: CATSTNRGEQFF
D: NA; J: TRBJ1-2; V: TRBV29-1; size: few; DNA: TGCAGCGTTGAAGATGGGTGGGCAGGAGGTAACTATGGCTACACCTTC; CDR3: CSVEDGWAGGNYGYTF
D: TRBD2; J: TRBJ2-1; V: TRBV4-3; size: few; DNA: TGCGCCAGCAGCCGAGGACTAGCGGGGGAATACAATGAGCAGTTCTTC; CDR3: CASSRGLAGEYNEQFF
D: NA; J: TRBJ1-1; V: TRBV5-5; size: NA; DNA: TGTGCCAGCACCCCGACAGGTTTAGACACTGAAGCTTTCTTT; CDR3: CASTPTGLDTEAFF
D: NA; J: TRBJ1-6; V: TRBV6-5; size: NA; DNA: TGTGCCAGCGGCAACTATAATTCACCCCTCCACTTT; CDR3: CASGNYNSPLHF
D: NA; J: TRBJ1-1; V: TRBV7-2; size: many; DNA: TGTGCCAGCAGCTTAGTTTTACAGAAGAACACTGAAGCTTTCTTT; CDR3: CASSLVLQKNTEAFF
D: TRBD1; J: TRBJ1-5; V: TRBV20-1; size: few; DNA: TGCAGTGCTAGTCCCACAGGGGGCAATCAGCCCCAGCATTTT; CDR3: CSASPTGGNQPQHF
D: NA; J: TRBJ2-3; V: TRBV7-9; size: few; DNA: TGTGCCAGCAGCCCGCTCCCGAGGGCTGGCGATACGCAGTATTTT; CDR3: CASSPLPRAGDTQYF
D: TRBD1; J: TRBJ1-3; V: TRBV4-1; size: once; DNA: TGCGCCAGCAGCCCGACAGGGAACCGCGAGACCATATATTTT; CDR3: CASSPTGNRETIYF
D: NA; J: TRBJ1-1; V: TRBV7-8; size: NA; DNA: TGTGCCAGCAGCCCGACGGGACATCAGAACACTGAAGCTTTCTTT; CDR3: CASSPTGHQNTEAFF
D: NA; J: TRBJ1-2; V: TRBV19; size: NA; DNA: TGTGCCAGTAGTATGGGGACACTCCCTTTCGGCTACACCTTC; CDR3: CASSMGTLPFGYTF
D: NA; J: TRBJ1-2; V: TRBV6-5; size: few; DNA: TGTGCCAGCAGTTACTTGCGGAACTATGGCTACACCTTC; CDR3: CASSYLRNYGYTF
D: NA; J: TRBJ2-7; V: TRBV11-1; size: few; DNA: TGTGCCAGCAGCTTTGGCGGGACAGCCTACGAGCAGTACTTC; CDR3: CASSFGGTAYEQYF
D: NA; J: TRBJ2-5; V: TRBV7-2; size: few; DNA: TGTGCCAGCAGCTTAGGGCAGCCGTGGTACTTC; CDR3: CASSLGQPWYF
D: TRBD1; J: TRBJ2-3; V: TRBV9; size: few; DNA: TGTGCCAGCAGCGTTATGGGGACAGGGGGCACAGATACGCAGTATTTT; CDR3: CASSVMGTGGTDTQYF
D: TRBD1; J: TRBJ2-7; V: TRBV27; size: NA; DNA: TGTGCCAGCAGTTTATCACCCGGGACAGGCTTCTACGAGCAGTACTTC; CDR3: CASSLSPGTGFYEQYF
D: NA; J: TRBJ2-7; V: TRBV4-1; size: many; DNA: TGCGCCAGCAGCCTCGGGCGGGGAGGCGAGCAGTACTTC; CDR3: CASSLGRGGEQYF
D: NA; J: TRBJ2-5; V: TRBV27; size: NA; DNA: TGTGCCAGCAGTCCAATAACGGGGCCCAAAGAGACCCAGTACTTC; CDR3: CASSPITGPKETQYF
D: NA; J: TRBJ2-1; V: TRBV5-5; size: few; DNA: TGTGCCAGCAGCTTGGTAGGAGAGGGCCGGGAGCAGTTCTTC; CDR3: CASSLVGEGREQFF
D: NA; J: TRBJ2-2; V: TRBV21-1; size: NA; DNA: TGTGCCAGCACCTTGGGGACCGGGGAGCTGTTTTTT; CDR3: CASTLGTGELFF
D: NA; J: TRBJ2-4; V: TRBV15; size: NA; DNA: TGTGCCACCAGCAGAGGTGGGGGGGGCGCGGCATTTCGTAACATTCAGTACTTC; CDR3: CATSRGGGGAAFRNIQYF
D: NA; J: TRBJ1-4; V: TRBV15; size: NA; DNA: TGTGCCACCAGCAGAGCTCTTAATTGGGCGTCGACTAATGAAAAACTGTTTTTT; CDR3: CATSRALNWASTNEKLFF
D: TRBD1; J: TRBJ2-5; V: TRBV24-1; size: NA; DNA: TGTGCCACCAGTGATTCCGGGACAGGGACCGGGACCCAGTACTTC; CDR3: CATSDSGTGTGTQYF
D: NA; J: TRBJ2-1; V: TRBV6-5; size: NA; DNA: TGTGCCAGCAGTTACTCGCCTTACTACAATGAGCAGTTCTTC; CDR3: CASSYSPYYNEQFF
D: NA; J: TRBJ1-1; V: TRBV7-6; size: NA; DNA: TGTGCCAGCAGCCCTACTTATTCCCCTAACACTGAAGCTTTCTTT; CDR3: CASSPTYSPNTEAFF
D: TRBD1; J: TRBJ1-1; V: TRBV20-1; size: NA; DNA: TGCAGTGCTAGCCAGGGGGCGACCACCGAAGCTTTCTTT; CDR3: CSASQGATTEAFF
D: TRBD1; J: TRBJ2-1; V: TRBV6-5; size: NA; DNA: TGTGCCAGCAGTTCCGTACAGGGGGCGATTTGGAATGAGCAGTTCTTC; CDR3: CASSSVQGAIWNEQFF
D: NA; J: TRBJ1-1; V: TRBV5-1; size: NA; DNA: TGCGCCAGCAGCGTAATGAGGGGGGTCGGGGCTGAAGCTTTCTTT; CDR3: CASSVMRGVGAEAFF
D: TRBD2; J: TRBJ2-1; V: TRBV28; size: few; DNA: TGTGCCAGCAGCTTCCCGACTAGCGGGGGATCCTACAATGAGCAGTTCTTC; CDR3: CASSFPTSGGSYNEQFF
D: NA; J: TRBJ1-2; V: TRBV20-1; size: NA; DNA: TGCAGCACTCTTGGACAGAGCTACTTCTATGGCTACACCTTC; CDR3: CSTLGQSYFYGYTF
D: TRBD2; J: TRBJ2-1; V: TRBV12-3/TRBV12-4; size: NA; DNA: TGTGCCAGCAGTTTAGCGAGCGGGGGGTTCTACAATGAGCAGTTCTTC; CDR3: CASSLASGGFYNEQFF
D: TRBD1; J: TRBJ2-7; V: TRBV5-6; size: NA; DNA: TGTGCCGGCAGCTTGGAGAGGGGGCGCGCCGAGCAGTACTTC; CDR3: CAGSLERGRAEQYF
D: NA; J: TRBJ1-2; V: TRBV20-1; size: NA; DNA: TGCAGTGCATCGACAGGTGATGGCTATGGCTACACCTTC; CDR3: CSASTGDGYGYTF
D: TRBD2; J: TRBJ2-1; V: TRBV4-3; size: NA; DNA: TGCGCCAGCAGCCAAGAGCTAGCGGGGGGGCGCAATGAGCAGTTCTTC; CDR3: CASSQELAGGRNEQFF
D: NA; J: TRBJ2-3; V: TRBV29-1; size: few; DNA: TGCAGCGGAGGAGGGGGTACCAGCACAGATACGCAGTATTTT; CDR3: CSGGGGTSTDTQYF
D: TRBD1; J: TRBJ2-5; V: TRBV5-1; size: many; DNA: TGCGCCAGCAGTCTCACAGGGGTAGAGACCCAGTACTTC; CDR3: CASSLTGVETQYF
D: TRBD1; J: TRBJ2-7; V: TRBV6-7; size: NA; DNA: TGTGCCAGTAGATCGGACAGGGGGGCCCACGAGCAGTACTTC; CDR3: CASRSDRGAHEQYF
D: TRBD1; J: TRBJ2-5; V: TRBV20-1; size: few; DNA: TGCAGTGCTCCTTACAGGGGGCGAGAGACCCAGTACTTC; CDR3: CSAPYRGRETQYF